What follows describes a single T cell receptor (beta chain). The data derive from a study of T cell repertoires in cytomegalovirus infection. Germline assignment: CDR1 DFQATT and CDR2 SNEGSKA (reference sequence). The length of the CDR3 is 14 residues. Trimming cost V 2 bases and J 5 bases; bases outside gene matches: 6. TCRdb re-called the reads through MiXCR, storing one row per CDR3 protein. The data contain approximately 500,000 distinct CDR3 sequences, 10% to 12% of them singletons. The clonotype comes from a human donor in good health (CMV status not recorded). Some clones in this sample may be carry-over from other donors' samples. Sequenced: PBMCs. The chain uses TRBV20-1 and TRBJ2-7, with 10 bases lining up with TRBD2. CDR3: CSARPGLAIDEQYF. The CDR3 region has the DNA TGCAGTGCTAGACCGGGACTAGCGATCGACGAGCAGTACTTC.